Shown below are 22 T cell receptor beta chains from a single sample sequenced in a study of CD8 T cells in Susac syndrome (dated by TCRdb to the late 2010s). Library prep was done by the immunoSEQ multiplex PCR assay. RNA was extracted using the RNeasy kit, and roughly 0.5 to 1 ug of the RNA was reverse transcribed with random hexamers. TCRdb trimmed the raw reads at Q25, called clones with MiXCR and kept productive beta chains. Here each entry gathers all rows of one CDR3 protein and keeps the most common genes and DNA. Within this sample are some 97,000 distinct CDR3 sequences, with 95% of them counted one time only. The ten largest make up 0.25% to 0.35% of the sample. Sequences were obtained from CD8+ T cells from PBMCs. The receptor set was obtained from a human donor with Susac syndrome.

The gene calls are TRBV13 and TRBJ2-5; D is perhaps TRBD2 (5 bases). The CDR3 length is 13 residues. V shed 4 bases and J shed 2 bases, with 8 bases lying between them. Germline V gene data show CDR1 as PRHDT and CDR2 as FYEKMQ (reference sequence). In nucleotides, the CDR3 is TGTGCCAGCAGCTCTCGGGGTCAAGAGACCCAGTACTTC. Its protein is CASSSRGQETQYF.

The V and J genes are TRBV5-1 and TRBJ2-7, with 11 bases aligning to TRBD2. J lost 2 bases, V lost 4 bases, and 8 bases had no gene match. The CDR3 length is 16 residues. CDR1 SGHRS and CDR2 YFSETQ come from the germline V gene. This CDR3 reads CASSGGTSGRTYEQYF. The DNA of the CDR3 is TGCGCCAGCAGCGGTGGGACTAGCGGACGTACCTACGAGCAGTACTTC.

The chain carries TRBV5-4 and TRBJ1-2, with D tentatively TRBD1 (5 bases). Germline V CDR1 and CDR2: SGHNT, YYREEE (reference sequence). V lost 0 bases and J lost 6, with 6 bases in between. This CDR3 contains 12 residues. The CDR3 nucleotides are TGTGCCAGCAGCTTGGAAGGGGATGGCTACACCTTC. Protein: CASSLEGDGYTF.

The V gene is TRBV6-1, the J gene TRBJ2-1, with 8 bases fitting TRBD2. With 6 bases clipped from V and 2 bases from J, the junction kept 12 bases outside the gene matches. The CDR3 has 17 amino acids. Germline CDR1 and CDR2: MNHNS and SASEGT. CDR3 DNA: TGTGCCAGCAGCCCCGCGGTGGGCGGGGGGCCCTACAATGAGCAGTTCTTC. Translated: CASSPAVGGGPYNEQFF.

This clonotype was seen a single time. The chain uses TRBV14 and TRBJ2-2; D not certain. V was cut by 0 bases and J by 6 bases, with 5 bases left in between. CDR1 is SGHDN and CDR2 is FVKESK in the germline V gene. The CDR3 spans 13 residues. This CDR3 reads CASSQDWAGELFF. The CDR3 coding sequence is TGTGCCAGCAGCCAAGATTGGGCCGGGGAGCTGTTTTTT.

This chain connects TRBV23-1 to TRBJ2-7; 8 positions agree with TRBD1. TRBV23-1 is an ORF for which the function is uncertain. V trimming: 2 bases; J trimming: 5 bases; junction bases outside the gene matches: 11. The CDR3 runs 16 residues. The CDR3 DNA sequence: TGCGCCAGCAGTCAAGGTCGACAGGGGAGCCCAGACGAGCAGTACTTC. Encoded protein: CASSQGRQGSPDEQYF.

V is TRBV20-1 and J is TRBJ2-7, with TRBD1 identical over 7 bases. The CDR3 runs 13 residues. Germline V lookup: CDR1 DFQATT, CDR2 SNEGSKA (reference sequence). J was trimmed by 1 base and V by 1 base; bases with no gene match: 1. CDR3 coding DNA: TGCAGTGCTAGAGTGACAGGGTCCTACGAGCAGTACTTC. Translation gives CSARVTGSYEQYF.

The chain joins TRBV20-1 to TRBJ1-6; D gene unclear. V was pared by 6 bases and J by 10 bases, with 16 bases between. CDR1 DFQATT and CDR2 SNEGSKA come from the germline V gene (reference sequence). This CDR3 comprises 13 residues. CDR3: CSAGWGSGSPLHF. CDR3 nucleotide sequence: TGCAGTGCGGGGTGGGGATCGGGCTCACCCCTCCACTTT.

This chain uses TRBV29-1 with TRBJ2-1; a possible D gene is TRBD2 (6 bases). Germline-derived CDR1 and CDR2 are SQVTM and ANQGSEA. The CDR3 consists of 21 residues. V was cut by 0 bases and J by 0 bases, with 27 bases left in between. The CDR3 loop is CSVEEELRREAHLSSYNEQFF. Here the CDR3 DNA reads TGCAGCGTTGAAGAGGAACTGCGGAGGGAGGCCCACCTTAGCTCCTACAATGAGCAGTTCTTC.

The chain combines TRBV10-2 with TRBJ1-2; D is ambiguous. Trimming took 2 bases from V and 5 from J, leaving 6 bases between them. The CDR3 consists of 12 residues. The germline V gene has CDR1 WSHSY and CDR2 SAAADI. In DNA, the CDR3 is TGCGCCAGCAGTGAGGAACCATATGGCTACACCTTC. Its translation: CASSEEPYGYTF.

The V call is TRBV29-1, the J call TRBJ2-7; either TRBD1 or TRBD2 may fit D (5 bases each). V was cut by 6 bases and J by 1 base, with 13 bases left in between. From germline, CDR1 is SQVTM and CDR2 ANQGSEA. The CDR3 has 13 residues. CDR3 loop: CSVRGTISYEQYF. The CDR3 nucleotides read TGCAGCGTCCGTGGGACCATATCCTACGAGCAGTACTTC.

The rearrangement joins TRBV11-2 to TRBJ2-3; D remains ambiguous. The CDR3 is made up of 12 amino acids. Germline V gives CDR1 SGHAT, CDR2 FQNNGV. V lost 1 base to trimming and J lost 4 bases, with 3 bases between them. CDR3 sequence: CASSLAPDTQYF. The CDR3 nucleotides are TGTGCCAGCAGCTTAGCCCCAGATACGCAGTATTTT.

CDR3 sequence: CASSYDRAENSNQPQHF. CDR3 coding DNA: TGTGCCAGCAGTTACGACAGGGCGGAGAATAGCAATCAGCCCCAGCATTTT. V is TRBV6-5 and J is TRBJ1-5, with 7 bases identical to TRBD1. The trim removed 2 bases at V and 0 bases at J, leaving 7 bases unmatched. This CDR3 has 17 amino acids. Germline V CDR1 and CDR2: MNHEY, SVGAGI.

The chain employs TRBV19 and TRBJ2-7; 7 nucleotides agree with TRBD2. Germline V CDR1 and CDR2: LNHDA, SQIVND (reference sequence). This CDR3 region has 14 residues. V trimming: 6 bases; J trimming: 3 bases; junction bases outside the gene matches: 8. The CDR3 bases are TGTGCCAGTAGCCCTCCGGGACTACACTACGAGCAGTACTTC. Translation gives CASSPPGLHYEQYF.

The V call is TRBV29-1, the J call TRBJ1-2; D ambiguous. CDR3 length: 11 amino acids. Per the germline V gene, CDR1 is SQVTM and CDR2 is ANQGSEA. V lost 0 bases to trimming and J lost 8 bases, with 7 bases between them. CDR3 loop: CSVEEGNGYTF. The CDR3 nucleotides are TGCAGCGTTGAAGAAGGGAACGGCTACACCTTC.

The genes are TRBV29-1 and TRBJ2-7; 9 nucleotides match TRBD1. The CDR3 runs 16 residues. The V segment lost 6 bases and the J segment 5 bases; nucleotides outside the gene matches: 17. Germline CDR1 reads SQVTM; CDR2 reads ANQGSEA. Here the CDR3 reads CSVLHLLGQGQNEQYF. The CDR3 DNA reads TGCAGCGTACTACATCTCCTCGGACAGGGGCAAAACGAGCAGTACTTC.

The chain joins TRBV9 to TRBJ2-2, with TRBD1 as a possible D gene (6 bases). Trimming cost V 0 bases and J 5 bases, with 8 bases left between them. The CDR3 spans 14 residues. Looked up from germline, CDR1 is SGDLS and CDR2 is YYNGEE. CDR3 region: CASSVEGETGELFF. CDR3 in DNA: TGTGCCAGCAGCGTAGAGGGGGAGACCGGGGAGCTGTTTTTT.

This clonotype is a singleton in its sample. The CDR3 bases are TGTGCCACCTCACAGGGGGCGGATGCCGAGCAGTACTTC. As protein: CATSQGADAEQYF. This chain connects TRBV12-3 or TRBV12-4 to TRBJ2-7; 9 bases fit TRBD1. There are 13 residues in the CDR3. Trimming removed 10 bases from V and 6 bases from J; junction bases left unmatched: 10.

The V gene is TRBV28, the J gene TRBJ2-7; D remains ambiguous. Germline CDR1 and CDR2: MDHEN and SYDVKM. The germline V and J ends were trimmed by 8 bases and 1 base, with 6 bases remaining between them. The CDR3 runs 11 residues. The CDR3 DNA reads as TGTGCCAGCCGAGAGTCCTACGAGCAGTACTTC. As protein: CASRESYEQYF.

The chain uses TRBV12-3 or TRBV12-4 and TRBJ2-1; 7 bases fit TRBD2. V shed 3 bases and J 3 bases; nucleotides not matched to a gene: 2. This CDR3 is built from 14 residues. In DNA form, the CDR3 reads TGTGCCAGCAGTTTGGGGGGGTTCTACAATGAGCAGTTCTTC. It encodes CASSLGGFYNEQFF.

The chain joins TRBV28 to TRBJ2-3, with 12 positions matching TRBD2. V trimming: 4 bases; J trimming: 2 bases; junction bases outside the gene matches: 10. CDR1 MDHEN and CDR2 SYDVKM come from the germline V gene. The CDR3 contains 18 residues. The CDR3 region is CASSSLAGGLAYTDTQYF. The CDR3 DNA reads TGTGCCAGCAGTTCACTAGCGGGAGGCCTTGCTTACACAGATACGCAGTATTTT.

The genes are TRBV6-4 and TRBJ2-3; the match to TRBD2 covers 8 bases. The CDR3 consists of 13 residues. Germline V lookup: CDR1 MRHNA, CDR2 SNTAGT. J was trimmed by 8 bases and V by 0 bases; bases with no gene match: 1. This CDR3 is CASSDSTSGTQYF. In DNA form, the CDR3 reads TGTGCCAGCAGTGACTCAACTAGCGGTACGCAGTATTTT.